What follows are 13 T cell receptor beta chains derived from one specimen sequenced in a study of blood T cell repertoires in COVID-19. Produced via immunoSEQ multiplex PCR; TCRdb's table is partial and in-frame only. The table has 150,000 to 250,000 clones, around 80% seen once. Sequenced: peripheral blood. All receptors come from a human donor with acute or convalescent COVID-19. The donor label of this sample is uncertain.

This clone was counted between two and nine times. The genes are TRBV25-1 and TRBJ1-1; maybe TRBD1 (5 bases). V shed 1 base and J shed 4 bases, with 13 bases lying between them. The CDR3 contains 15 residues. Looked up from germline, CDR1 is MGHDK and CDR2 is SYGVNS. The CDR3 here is CASSEWGEMSTEAFF. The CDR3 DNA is TGTGCCAGCAGTGAATGGGGGGAGATGAGCACTGAAGCTTTCTTT. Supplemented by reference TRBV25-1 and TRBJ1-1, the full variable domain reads EADIYQTPRYLVIGTGKKITLECSQTMGHDKMYWYQQDPGMELHLIHYSYGVNSTEKGDLSSESTVSRIRTEHFPLTLESARPSHTSQYLCASSEWGEMSTEAFFGQGTRLTVV.

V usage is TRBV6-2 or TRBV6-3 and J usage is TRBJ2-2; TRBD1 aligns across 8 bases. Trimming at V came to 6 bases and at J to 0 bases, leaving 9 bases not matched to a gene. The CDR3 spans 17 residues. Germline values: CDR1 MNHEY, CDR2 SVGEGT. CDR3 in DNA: TGTGCCAGCAGCTTCCGGGACAGGATAACGAACACCGGGGAGCTGTTTTTT. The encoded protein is CASSFRDRITNTGELFF.

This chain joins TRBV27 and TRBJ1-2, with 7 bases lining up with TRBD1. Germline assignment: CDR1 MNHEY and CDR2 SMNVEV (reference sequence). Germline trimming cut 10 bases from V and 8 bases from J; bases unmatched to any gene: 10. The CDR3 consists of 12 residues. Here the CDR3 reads CATATGSNGYTF. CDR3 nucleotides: TGTGCCACCGCGACAGGGTCGAACGGCTACACCTTC.

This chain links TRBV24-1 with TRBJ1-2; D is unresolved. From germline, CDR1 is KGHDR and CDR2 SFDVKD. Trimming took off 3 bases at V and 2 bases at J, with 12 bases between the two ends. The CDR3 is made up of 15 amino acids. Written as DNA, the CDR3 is TGTGCCACCAGTGATGGAGCGGGGAAGAACTATGGCTACACCTTC. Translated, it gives CATSDGAGKNYGYTF.

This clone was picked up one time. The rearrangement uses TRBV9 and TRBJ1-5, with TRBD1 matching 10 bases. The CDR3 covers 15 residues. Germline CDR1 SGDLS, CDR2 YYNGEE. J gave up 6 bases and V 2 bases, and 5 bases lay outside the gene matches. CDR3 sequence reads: CASSVGQGTGQPQHF. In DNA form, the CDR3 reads TGTGCCAGCAGCGTGGGACAGGGGACGGGTCAGCCCCAGCATTTT.

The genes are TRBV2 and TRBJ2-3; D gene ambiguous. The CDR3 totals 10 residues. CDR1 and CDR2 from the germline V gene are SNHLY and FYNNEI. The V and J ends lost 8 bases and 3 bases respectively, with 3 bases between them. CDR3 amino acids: CASLTDTQYF. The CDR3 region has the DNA TGTGCCAGCCTTACAGATACGCAGTATTTT.

The CDR3 region has the DNA TGTGCCAGCAGCGGAACACAGGGAAACATTCAGTACTTC. It encodes CASSGTQGNIQYF. The rearrangement uses TRBV7-2 and TRBJ2-4; TRBD1 is a possible D gene (6 bases). Germline V gene sequence: CDR1 SGHTA, CDR2 FQGNSA. The V gene lost 5 bases and the J gene lost 6 bases, with 11 bases spanning the gap. This CDR3 has 13 residues.

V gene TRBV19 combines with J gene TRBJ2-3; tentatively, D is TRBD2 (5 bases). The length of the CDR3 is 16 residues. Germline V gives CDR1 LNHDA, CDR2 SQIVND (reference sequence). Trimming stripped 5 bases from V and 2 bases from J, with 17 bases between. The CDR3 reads CASSSSTGRVTDTQYF. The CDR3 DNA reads TGTGCCAGTAGTTCCTCGACTGGGCGGGTCACAGATACGCAGTATTTT.

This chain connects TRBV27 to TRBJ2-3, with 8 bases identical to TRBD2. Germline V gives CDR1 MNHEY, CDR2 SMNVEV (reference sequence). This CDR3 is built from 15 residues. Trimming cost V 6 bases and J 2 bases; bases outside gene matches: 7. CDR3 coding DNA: TGTGCCAGCAGCCCTAGCGGGTTTTACACAGATACGCAGTATTTT. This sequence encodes CASSPSGFYTDTQYF.

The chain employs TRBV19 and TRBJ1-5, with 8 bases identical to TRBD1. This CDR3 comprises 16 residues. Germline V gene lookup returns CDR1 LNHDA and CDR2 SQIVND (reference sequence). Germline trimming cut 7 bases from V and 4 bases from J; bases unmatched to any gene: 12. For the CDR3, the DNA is TGTGCCAGTATCTCCGATCTCAGGGGGCCTAATCAGCCCCAGCATTTT. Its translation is CASISDLRGPNQPQHF.

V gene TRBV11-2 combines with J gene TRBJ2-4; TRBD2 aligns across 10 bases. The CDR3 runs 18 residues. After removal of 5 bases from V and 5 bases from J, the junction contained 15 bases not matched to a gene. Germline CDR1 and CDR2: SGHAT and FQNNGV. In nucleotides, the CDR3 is TGTGCCAGCAGCCCTTACTCGGGACTAGCGTCGAATCAAAACATTCAGTACTTC. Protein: CASSPYSGLASNQNIQYF.

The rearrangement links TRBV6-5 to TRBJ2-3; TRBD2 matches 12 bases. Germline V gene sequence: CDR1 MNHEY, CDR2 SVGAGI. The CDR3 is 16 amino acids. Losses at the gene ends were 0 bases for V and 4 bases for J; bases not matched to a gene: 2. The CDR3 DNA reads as TGTGCCAGCAGTTACTCACTAGCGGGAGGACCAGATACGCAGTATTTT. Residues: CASSYSLAGGPDTQYF.

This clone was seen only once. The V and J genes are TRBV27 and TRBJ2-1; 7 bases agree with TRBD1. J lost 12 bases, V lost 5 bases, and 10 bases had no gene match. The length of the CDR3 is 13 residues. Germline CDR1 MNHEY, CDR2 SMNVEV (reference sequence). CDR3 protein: CASSPTGILGQFF. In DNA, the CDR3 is TGTGCCAGCAGTCCGACAGGGATACTAGGGCAGTTCTTC.